There are a few counts of the clone carrying this T cell receptor (beta chain). V lost 0 bases to trimming and J lost 1 base, with 16 bases between them. Germline V gene sequence: CDR1 LGHNA, CDR2 YNFKEQ. This CDR3 comprises 18 residues. The data stem from a study of early T cells in non-severe SARS-CoV-2 infection. On the study more broadly: Whole-blood bulk RNA, unsorted, was sequenced, and chains were unpaired.

The TCR library protocol was used to attach unique molecular identifiers. These identifiers were attached to individual cDNA molecules. TCRdb independently ran MiXCR on the 5' RACE reads; one entry per CDR3 protein. The sample lists over 85,000 distinct CDR3 sequences; approximately 12% were seen once. V usage is TRBV4-2 and J usage is TRBJ1-5; the D gene is possibly TRBD1 (5 bases). The sequencing used whole blood, collected at baseline. The TCR sequence derives from an adult who was a healthcare worker with PCR-confirmed SARS-CoV-2 infection or an uninfected control (not recorded which). The CDR3 DNA is TGTGCCAGCAGCCAAGAAAGGGGCAAGGATAGGAGCAATCAGCCCCAGCATTTT. Translating gives CASSQERGKDRSNQPQHF.